Following are 30 T cell receptor beta chains from one sample sequenced in a study of CD8 T cells in ankylosing spondylitis. Findings of the study overall: Fewer than ten highly homologous variants made up a TCR beta motif that seemed to typify ankylosing spondylitis blood.

TCRdb itself ran the 5' RACE reads through MiXCR, one entry per CDR3 protein. The sample has approximately 550,000 distinct CDR3 sequences, over 9.5% seen once; the top ten hold under 7.5%. These receptors' antigens are unknown. Sequenced material: blood, either unsorted or a sorted T cell fraction (not recorded which). The origin of the receptors is a male donor with ankylosing spondylitis.

This clonotype was seen many times. The DNA of the CDR3 is TGCGCCAGCAGTGACAGTCCTAATGAAAAACTGTTTTTT. Its protein product is CASSDSPNEKLFF. The chain recombines TRBV5-1 with TRBJ1-4, with D maybe TRBD1 (5 bases). Trimming took 5 bases from V and 3 from J, leaving 8 bases between them. The CDR3 is 13 residues long. From germline, CDR1 is SGHRS and CDR2 YFSETQ.

This clonotype was seen a few times. The V call is TRBV11-2, the J call TRBJ2-3; D may correspond to TRBD1 or TRBD2 (5 bases each). Germline assignment: CDR1 SGHAT and CDR2 FQNNGV. The CDR3 totals 13 residues. Trimming pared 7 bases from V and 1 base from J, leaving 9 bases between. DNA for the CDR3: TGTGCCAGCAAACGAGGGGGCACAGATACGCAGTATTTT. Protein product: CASKRGGTDTQYF.

The rearrangement links TRBV5-5 to TRBJ2-5; 11 nucleotides agree with TRBD1. Germline lookup yields CDR1 SGHKS and CDR2 YYEKEE (reference sequence). Trimming cost V 7 bases and J 4 bases; bases outside gene matches: 9. The CDR3 runs 15 residues. The CDR3 loop is CASGTDRGPVETQYF. The CDR3 bases are TGTGCCAGCGGTACGGACAGGGGGCCGGTAGAGACCCAGTACTTC. Variable domain in full (rest from reference TRBV5-5 and TRBJ2-5): DAGVTQSPTHLIKTRGQQVTLRCSPISGHKSVSWYQQVLGQGPQFIFQYYEKEERGRGNFPDRFSARQFPNYSSELNVNALLLGDSALYLCASGTDRGPVETQYFGPGTRLLVL.

This chain connects TRBV7-2 to TRBJ2-5; D possibly uses TRBD1 or TRBD2 (5 bases each). Trimming cost V 1 base and J 3 bases, with 12 bases left between them. CDR1 and CDR2 from the germline V gene are SGHTA and FQGNSA. This CDR3 spans 15 amino acids. The CDR3 bases are TGTGCCAGCAGCTTAGGAGGGGCAGGGAAAGAGACCCAGTACTTC. It specifies CASSLGGAGKETQYF.

This clonotype was detected once. The chain employs TRBV4-1 and TRBJ1-4; D unclear. The V end lost 7 bases, the J end lost 9 bases, and 15 bases lay between the germline ends. Germline values: CDR1 MGHRA, CDR2 YSYEKL. There are 13 residues in the CDR3. The CDR3 nucleotides are TGCGCCAGCACCGGAGGTACCAGGAAAAAACTGTTTTTT. It encodes CASTGGTRKKLFF.

The CDR3 sequence: CAISEGRQTYEQYV. DNA of the CDR3: TGTGCCATCAGTGAGGGCAGACAAACCTACGAGCAGTACGTC. V is TRBV10-3 and J is TRBJ2-7; no firm D call. Germline CDR1 is ENHRY and CDR2 is SYGVKD. CDR3 length: 14 residues. Deletions cut 2 bases from V and 2 bases from J, with 10 bases between.

This clonotype was seen only a few times. The gene calls are TRBV5-1 and TRBJ2-1, with 8 positions matching TRBD2. CDR1 is SGHRS, CDR2 YFSETQ, per germline. CDR3 length: 13 amino acids. With 4 bases clipped from V and 10 bases from J, the junction kept 7 bases outside the gene matches. The DNA for the CDR3 is TGCGCCAGCAGCCATGGACTAGCTCAAGAGCAGTTCTTC. This gives the protein CASSHGLAQEQFF. The full variable domain, completed using reference TRBV5-1 and TRBJ2-1, is KAGVTQTPRYLIKTRGQQVTLSCSPISGHRSVSWYQQTPGQGLQFLFEYFSETQRNKGNFPGRFSGRQFSNSRSEMNVSTLELGDSALYLCASSHGLAQEQFFGPGTRLTVL.

V and J are TRBV5-1 and TRBJ2-7; perhaps TRBD2 as D (6 bases). From germline, CDR1 is SGHRS and CDR2 YFSETQ. Trimming took 0 bases from V and 5 from J, leaving 9 bases between them. The CDR3 has 13 residues. The CDR3 reads CASSLVGGHEQYF. The CDR3 nucleotides are TGCGCCAGCAGCTTGGTGGGAGGACACGAGCAGTACTTC.

This clonotype was recorded a few times. This chain connects TRBV29-1 to TRBJ1-2; 7 nucleotides agree with TRBD1. This CDR3 contains 13 residues. V shed 6 bases, J shed 4 bases, and the junction held 8 bases outside the gene matches. Germline V CDR1 and CDR2: SQVTM, ANQGSEA. The CDR3 reads CSVGLQGLYGYTF. For the CDR3, the DNA is TGCAGCGTGGGGCTACAGGGGCTCTATGGCTACACCTTC. Variable domain in full (rest from reference TRBV29-1 and TRBJ1-2): SAVISQKPSRDICQRGTSLTIQCQVDSQVTMMFWYRQQPGQSLTLIATANQGSEATYESGFVIDKFPISRPNLTFSTLTVSNMSPEDSSIYLCSVGLQGLYGYTFGSGTRLTVV.

This chain joins TRBV7-2 and TRBJ1-2; no reliable D call. This CDR3 has 13 residues. Trimming cost V 5 bases and J 4 bases, with 11 bases left between them. CDR1 is SGHTA, CDR2 FQGNSA, per germline. CDR3 nucleotide sequence: TGTGCCAGCAGCCCTGACCGGCCCTATGGCTACACCTTC. It yields the protein CASSPDRPYGYTF.

V and J are TRBV20-1 and TRBJ2-3, with 11 bases matching TRBD2. The CDR3 contains 15 residues. After removal of 4 bases from V and 4 bases from J, the junction contained 7 bases not matched to a gene. Germline CDR1 reads DFQATT; CDR2 reads SNEGSKA (reference sequence). The CDR3 DNA reads as TGCAGTGCTACAGAACTAGCGGGAGTCCCAGATACGCAGTATTTT. Protein product: CSATELAGVPDTQYF.

The genes are TRBV7-9 and TRBJ1-4, with 7 bases that match TRBD1. CDR1 and CDR2 (germline): SEHNR, FQNEAQ (reference sequence). This CDR3 comprises 15 residues. Losses at the gene ends were 6 bases for V and 4 bases for J; bases not matched to a gene: 8. CDR3 region: CASRRPGQVNEKLFF. The CDR3 DNA follows: TGTGCCAGCAGGCGACCTGGACAGGTTAATGAAAAACTGTTTTTT.

The rearrangement joins TRBV20-1 to TRBJ1-5; D is possibly TRBD1 (5 bases). In germline, CDR1 is DFQATT, CDR2 SNEGSKA (reference sequence). Trimming shortened V by 5 bases and J by 9 bases, and 20 bases separated the two germline ends. The CDR3 is 14 residues long. The CDR3, as DNA: TGCAGTGCTCCACCTGGGGCGGGGCGAGGGCCCCAGCATTTT. Amino acid sequence: CSAPPGAGRGPQHF.

This clonotype occurred a few times. V gene TRBV7-9 combines with J gene TRBJ2-7; D is undetermined. Deletions cut 5 bases from V and 3 bases from J, with 11 bases between. CDR3 length equals 13 residues. The germline V gene has CDR1 SEHNR and CDR2 FQNEAQ (reference sequence). The CDR3 is CASSIQGRYEQYV. The CDR3 region has the DNA TGTGCCAGCAGCATTCAAGGTCGCTACGAGCAGTACGTC.

This clonotype was seen many times. The chain is built from TRBV27 and TRBJ2-7; no reliable D call. CDR3 length: 18 amino acids. Looked up from germline, CDR1 is MNHEY and CDR2 is SMNVEV (reference sequence). Trimming removed 4 bases at V and 2 bases at J, with 24 bases between. The CDR3: CASSSLPPTAATTYEQYF. The CDR3 coding sequence is TGTGCCAGCAGTTCGTTACCCCCTACAGCTGCTACTACCTACGAGCAGTACTTC.

This clonotype was recorded at least ten times. The chain recombines TRBV7-2 with TRBJ1-1, with no clear D. V lost 3 bases and J lost 1, with 12 bases in between. Germline V gene data show CDR1 as SGHTA and CDR2 as FQGNSA. The CDR3 is 15 amino acids. CDR3 DNA: TGTGCCAGCAGCTTCGAACCCGGACCGAACACTGAAGCTTTCTTT. It translates to CASSFEPGPNTEAFF.

This clonotype was counted a few times. The chain links TRBV11-2 to TRBJ2-4; maybe TRBD2 (6 bases). V was cut by 1 base and J by 8 bases, with 12 bases left in between. Germline CDR1 is SGHAT and CDR2 is FQNNGV. This CDR3 comprises 14 residues. The DNA of the CDR3 is TGTGCCAGCAGCTTAGCGGGAGTAGTAGACATTCAGTACTTC. Amino acids: CASSLAGVVDIQYF.

The chain recombines TRBV24-1 with TRBJ2-3; possibly TRBD1 for D (6 bases). Germline V CDR1 and CDR2: KGHDR, SFDVKD. The germline V and J ends were trimmed by 4 bases and 6 bases, with 13 bases remaining between them. CDR3 length: 14 amino acids. Written as DNA, the CDR3 is TGTGCCACCAGTGACCACGCCGACAGGGATACGCAGTATTTT. Translated, it gives CATSDHADRDTQYF.

This clonotype was observed many times. The chain has TRBV15 and TRBJ2-2, with 10 positions matching TRBD1. The CDR3 runs 16 residues. V was pared by 4 bases and J by 3 bases, with 5 bases of the junction left unmatched. Germline V gene lookup returns CDR1 LNHNV and CDR2 YYDKDF (reference sequence). The CDR3 protein is CATSMDRGEYTGELFF. The CDR3 bases are TGTGCCACCAGCATGGACAGGGGGGAGTACACCGGGGAGCTGTTTTTT.

A few counts support this clonotype. J is TRBJ2-1 and V is TRBV20-1; 14 nucleotides line up with TRBD2. The CDR3 covers 16 residues. The ends lost 0 bases at V and 7 bases at J; junction bases unmatched: 5. In germline, CDR1 is DFQATT, CDR2 SNEGSKA (reference sequence). CDR3 region: CSAREIGTSGGNEQFF. The CDR3 nucleotides read TGCAGTGCTAGAGAAATTGGGACTAGCGGGGGAAATGAGCAGTTCTTC.

This clonotype appeared a few times. The chain uses TRBV12-3 or TRBV12-4 and TRBJ2-5; D possibly uses TRBD1 or TRBD2 (7 bases each). The CDR3 extends over 15 amino acids. The germline V and J ends were trimmed by 5 bases and 5 bases, with 18 bases remaining between them. DNA of the CDR3: TGTGCCAGCAGTCCGACAGGGAGGGCCGGGGAGACCCAGTACTTC. It encodes CASSPTGRAGETQYF.

This clonotype showed up many times. The chain links TRBV20-1 to TRBJ1-5; 7 bases agree with TRBD1. The junction had 9 bases not matched to a gene; V was cut back by 4 bases and J by 9 bases. The CDR3 is made up of 13 amino acids. Germline V gene lookup returns CDR1 DFQATT and CDR2 SNEGSKA (reference sequence). CDR3 DNA sequence: TGCAGTGCTAAGACAGGGTTTCTTCCGCCCCAGCATTTT. Its translation is CSAKTGFLPPQHF.

CDR3 nucleotide sequence: TGCAGTGCTAGATCGGCAGGGTGGCAATATGGCTACACCTTC. Amino acid sequence: CSARSAGWQYGYTF. This rearrangement joins TRBV20-1 to TRBJ1-2, with D possibly TRBD1 on 5 matching bases. Looked up from germline, CDR1 is DFQATT and CDR2 is SNEGSKA (reference sequence). The CDR3 sequence is 14 residues long. Trimming shortened V by 2 bases and J by 5 bases, and 15 bases separated the two germline ends.

In this sample, this clonotype turned up a few times. The chain has TRBV7-6 and TRBJ2-7, with 10 bases aligning to TRBD2. CDR1 is SGHVS, CDR2 FNYEAQ, per germline. Trimming removed 5 bases from V and 1 base from J; junction bases left unmatched: 5. CDR3 length: 15 residues. CDR3 in amino acids: CASSLTSGDSYEQYF. CDR3 coding DNA: TGTGCCAGCAGCCTTACTAGCGGGGATTCCTACGAGCAGTACTTC.

This clonotype was observed a handful of times. The V and J genes are TRBV18 and TRBJ1-1, with 9 bases matching TRBD1. The CDR3 length is 14 residues. V was pared by 10 bases and J by 5 bases, with 11 bases of the junction left unmatched. Germline V CDR1 and CDR2: KGHSH, LQKENI. In DNA form, the CDR3 reads TGTGCCACCCTCCAGACAGGGGGAGGGACTGAAGCTTTCTTT. It encodes CATLQTGGGTEAFF.

V usage is TRBV20-1 and J usage is TRBJ1-5; a possible D gene is TRBD1 (6 bases). The CDR3 is 14 amino acids. Trimming took 6 bases from V and 2 from J, leaving 14 bases between them. The germline CDR1 and CDR2 sequences are DFQATT and SNEGSKA (reference sequence). The CDR3: CSAPPGARNQPQHF. The CDR3 DNA reads TGCAGTGCACCTCCAGGGGCCCGCAATCAGCCCCAGCATTTT.

This clonotype was recorded many times. This chain joins TRBV5-1 and TRBJ1-2; D not resolved. The CDR3 loop spans 12 amino acids. Germline values: CDR1 SGHRS, CDR2 YFSETQ. Trimming pared 0 bases from V and 4 bases from J, leaving 4 bases between. CDR3 coding DNA: TGCGCCAGCAGCTTGGGAACCTATGGCTACACCTTC. This codes for CASSLGTYGYTF.

In its sample, this clonotype was seen a few times. This chain uses TRBV3-1 with TRBJ1-6; TRBD1 matches 8 bases. V shed 5 bases, J shed 5 bases, and the junction held 5 bases outside the gene matches. CDR1 LGHDT and CDR2 YNNKEL come from the germline V gene (reference sequence). The CDR3 covers 15 residues. In DNA, the CDR3 is TGTGCCAGCAGCTTCCGGACAGGGAATAATTCACCCCTCCACTTT. Translating gives CASSFRTGNNSPLHF.

This clonotype was counted only a few times. V and J are TRBV12-3 or TRBV12-4 and TRBJ2-3; 12 bases are shared with TRBD2. V trimming: 9 bases; J trimming: 5 bases; junction bases outside the gene matches: 6. CDR3 size: 14 residues. The CDR3 loop is CASKTSGREDTQYF. The CDR3 DNA is TGTGCCAGTAAGACTAGCGGGAGAGAAGATACGCAGTATTTT.

This chain uses TRBV2 with TRBJ1-4, with TRBD1 identical over 9 bases. The germline V gene has CDR1 SNHLY and CDR2 FYNNEI. The V and J ends lost 4 bases and 7 bases, in that order; junction bases with no gene match: 13. The CDR3 has 17 residues. Written as DNA, the CDR3 is TGTGCCAGCAGTGCAATTGCTTGGACAGGGGTAATTGAAAAACTGTTTTTT. Translating it yields CASSAIAWTGVIEKLFF.